The rows below give T cell receptor beta chains drawn from one sample of a study of T cells after posttransplantation cyclophosphamide. The table came from immunoSEQ multiplex PCR; TCRdb's copy has only in-frame clones and leaves some out. The repertoire has 35,000 to 55,000 clones, none seen only once; the ten largest take 2% to 3%. Sequencing used PBMCs. The receptor source for this set is a man aged 35 to 55 in good health, CMV-negative, and a related stem cell transplant donor. Both conserved end residues are part of each CDR3. Each record gives: V gene, D gene, clone size, J gene, CDR3 protein, CDR3 DNA. The D gene is left open where the match is weak. Clone size is not always given. Where it is, it says once, few, many or a class for expanded clones.

V: TRBV4-2
D: TRBD2
size: few
J: TRBJ2-5
CDR3: CASSVGEDPAGGETQYF
DNA: TGTGCCAGCAGCGTTGGGGAGGACCCAGCGGGAGGAGAGACCCAGTACTTC

V: TRBV6-1
D: TRBD1
size: many
J: TRBJ1-4
CDR3: CAAQGVATTNEKLFF
DNA: TGTGCGGCTCAGGGGGTGGCAACAACTAATGAAAAACTGTTTTTT

V: TRBV5-4
D: -
size: many
J: TRBJ2-7
CDR3: CASSSGGPAGPPYEQYF
DNA: TGTGCCAGCAGCTCCGGGGGCCCAGCGGGGCCTCCCTACGAGCAGTACTTC

V: TRBV7-8
D: TRBD2
size: many
J: TRBJ2-2
CDR3: CASSSGGGEMNTGELFF
DNA: TGTGCCAGCAGCTCGGGAGGTGGGGAGATGAACACCGGGGAGCTGTTTTTT

V: TRBV6-1
D: -
size: -
J: TRBJ2-2
CDR3: CASSLDTGELFF
DNA: TGTGCCAGCAGCTTAGACACCGGGGAGCTGTTTTTT

V: TRBV19
D: TRBD2
size: -
J: TRBJ2-5
CDR3: CASSASLAGAGNQETQYF
DNA: TGTGCCAGTAGTGCTAGTCTAGCGGGAGCGGGGAACCAAGAGACCCAGTACTTC

V: TRBV2
D: -
size: many
J: TRBJ2-5
CDR3: CASSLLDSQETQYF
DNA: TGTGCCAGCAGTCTACTCGACAGCCAAGAGACCCAGTACTTC

V: TRBV5-1
D: TRBD2
size: many
J: TRBJ2-7
CDR3: CASSFYGGGAEQYF
DNA: TGCGCCAGCAGCTTCTATGGCGGGGGGGCCGAGCAGTACTTC

V: TRBV7-9
D: TRBD2
size: many
J: TRBJ2-1
CDR3: CASSSRAGERGNEQFF
DNA: TGTGCCAGCAGCTCCAGAGCGGGAGAGAGGGGTAATGAGCAGTTCTTC

V: TRBV9
D: -
size: many
J: TRBJ1-6
CDR3: CASSVGGEALHF
DNA: TGTGCCAGCAGCGTAGGTGGGGAGGCCCTCCACTTT

V: TRBV5-6
D: TRBD1
size: -
J: TRBJ2-1
CDR3: CASSVWDREFIDEQFF
DNA: TGTGCCAGCAGCGTCTGGGACAGGGAGTTTATCGATGAGCAGTTCTTC

V: TRBV28
D: TRBD2
size: many
J: TRBJ2-5
CDR3: CASSSRAGGPLETQYF
DNA: TGTGCCAGCAGTTCCCGGGCGGGAGGGCCCCTAGAGACCCAGTACTTC

V: TRBV5-1
D: TRBD1
size: many
J: TRBJ2-7
CDR3: CASSLGTGGPYEQYF
DNA: TGCGCCAGCAGCCTGGGGACAGGGGGTCCCTACGAGCAGTACTTC

V: TRBV11-2
D: -
size: many
J: TRBJ2-3
CDR3: CASSLVGVTDTQYF
DNA: TGTGCCAGCAGCTTAGTGGGAGTCACAGATACGCAGTATTTT

V: TRBV11-1
D: -
size: many
J: TRBJ2-7
CDR3: CASSFNTKYEQYF
DNA: TGTGCCAGCAGCTTTAACACCAAATACGAGCAGTACTTC

V: TRBV7-9
D: -
size: few
J: TRBJ2-1
CDR3: CASSVTGEQFF
DNA: TGTGCCAGCAGCGTCACAGGGGAGCAGTTCTTC

V: TRBV30
D: -
size: few
J: TRBJ2-2
CDR3: CAWSVQAGLRYRAGELFF
DNA: TGTGCCTGGAGTGTACAGGCAGGGTTGAGGTATCGGGCCGGGGAGCTGTTTTTT

V: TRBV14
D: TRBD2
size: few
J: TRBJ2-1
CDR3: CASSQTSGVYNEQFF
DNA: TGTGCCAGCAGCCAAACTAGCGGGGTTTACAATGAGCAGTTCTTC

V: TRBV9
D: -
size: few
J: TRBJ2-4
CDR3: CASSAGGQGNIQYF
DNA: TGTGCCAGCAGCGCCGGGGGGCAGGGAAACATTCAGTACTTC

V: TRBV14
D: -
size: few
J: TRBJ1-1
CDR3: CASSYRNMNTEAFF
DNA: TGTGCCAGCAGCTACAGGAATATGAACACTGAAGCTTTCTTT

V: TRBV2
D: -
size: many
J: TRBJ1-2
CDR3: CASTRDITNYGYTF
DNA: TGTGCCAGCACCAGGGACATCACTAACTATGGCTACACCTTC

V: TRBV19
D: -
size: many
J: TRBJ2-1
CDR3: CASSEAGREQFF
DNA: TGTGCCAGTAGTGAGGCGGGACGTGAGCAGTTCTTC